This T cell receptor beta chain was sequenced during a study of cytomegalovirus exposure and HLA in healthy donors. This PCR relied on a set of 60 Vbeta primers and 13 Jbeta primers. This table comes from immunoSEQ multiplex PCR, and its TCRdb copy is limited to in-frame clones, with some not included. The sample holds under 150,000 clones, 81% seen once. Trimming took off 4 bases at V and 4 bases at J, with 15 bases between the two ends. The CDR3 runs 14 residues. CDR1 is SGHRS, CDR2 YFSETQ, per germline. The chain is built from TRBV5-1 and TRBJ2-7, with D perhaps TRBD1 (5 bases). The sequenced material came from PBMCs. This receptor was obtained from a man aged 18 to 30 in good health and CMV-seronegative. The DNA of the CDR3 is TGCGCCAGCAGCAGGGGTGGGCGAAAGTACGAGCAGTACTTC. Encoded protein: CASSRGGRKYEQYF.